These 3 T cell receptor beta chains were sequenced from one sample in a study of blood T cell repertoires in COVID-19. Data came from immunoSEQ multiplex PCR; TCRdb stores just in-frame clones and leaves some out. Of fewer than 300,000 clones detected, approximately 90% appear once; the ten largest clones hold under 9.5%. Sequencing was carried out using PBMCs or T cells enriched from blood (not recorded which). The receptors come from a man between 35 and 55 years old who had recovered from COVID-19.

The chain employs TRBV7-9 and TRBJ2-3, with TRBD2 identical over 7 bases. The CDR3 loop spans 15 amino acids. From germline, CDR1 is SEHNR and CDR2 FQNEAQ (reference sequence). Trimming cost V 5 bases and J 7 bases; bases outside gene matches: 12. CDR3 loop: CASSGRDRVMNTQYF. CDR3 bases: TGTGCCAGCAGCGGGAGGGACCGGGTGATGAATACGCAGTATTTT.

The genes are TRBV4-3 and TRBJ2-1, with 9 bases that match TRBD1. The J segment lost 2 bases and the V segment lost 3 bases, leaving 5 bases of the junction unmatched. CDR1 and CDR2 from the germline V gene are LGHNA and YSLEER. The CDR3 contains 16 residues. The CDR3: CASSHAGTGTYNEQFF. The CDR3 coding sequence is TGCGCCAGCAGCCACGCCGGGACAGGGACCTACAATGAGCAGTTCTTC.

V is TRBV30 and J is TRBJ1-1; D is unresolved. CDR1 and CDR2 (germline): GTSNPN, SVGIG (reference sequence). This CDR3 is built from 11 residues. V was clipped by 8 bases and J by 7 bases, with 14 bases between them. The CDR3 region is CAGGLSFEAFF. The CDR3 nucleotides are TGTGCCGGAGGGTTGAGTTTTGAAGCTTTCTTT.